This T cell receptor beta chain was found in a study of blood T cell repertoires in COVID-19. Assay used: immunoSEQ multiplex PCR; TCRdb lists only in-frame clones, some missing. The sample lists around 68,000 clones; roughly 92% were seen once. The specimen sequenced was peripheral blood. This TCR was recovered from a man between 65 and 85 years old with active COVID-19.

Here the CDR3 DNA reads TGTGCCAGCAGCCCCGACCCGGGGGGGAACACTGAAGCTTTCTTT. Amino acids: CASSPDPGGNTEAFF. This chain uses TRBV7-3 with TRBJ1-1; tentative D call: TRBD1 (5 bases). The CDR3 runs 15 residues. CDR1 is SGHTA, CDR2 FQGTGA, per germline. The ends were cut back, 5 bases at V and 1 base at J, with 14 bases in the middle.